This TCR beta chain was sequenced in a study of patients and donors after allogeneic stem cell transplantation. The CDR3 runs 15 residues. Germline CDR1 reads SGHKS; CDR2 reads YYEKEE (reference sequence). Between the trimmed V and J ends, which lost 0 bases and 0 bases, there was a span of 7 bases. TCRdb re-called the RT-PCR reads with MiXCR, one entry per CDR3 protein. This sample yields 28,000 or so distinct CDR3 sequences, of which almost 7% are seen a single time; about 34% belongs to the top ten. This clonotype was observed a few times. The sample taken for sequencing was blood, either unsorted or a sorted T cell fraction (not recorded which). V and J are TRBV5-5 and TRBJ1-5; D not certain. The source of this sequence is a human donor who was either an allogeneic HSCT recipient or a stem cell or donor lymphocyte infusion donor (not recorded which). It is not recorded whose cells these are; they may come from a transplant donor. The CDR3 spells CASSLEGNSNQPQHF. CDR3 nucleotide sequence: TGTGCCAGCAGCTTGGAAGGAAATAGCAATCAGCCCCAGCATTTT.